This T cell receptor (beta chain) was recorded in a study of blood T cell repertoires in COVID-19 (dated by TCRdb to 2020 to 2022). At the level of the whole study: Samples covering the acute and convalescent phases of COVID-19 were provided by collaborators in the United States, Italy and Spain. The prospective study material was composed of cDNA or gDNA derived from T cells, B-cell-depleted T cells, or PBMCs. The repertoires were made available in a free public database intended to serve as a resource for research on the immune response to SARS-CoV-2. Deeply sampled blood TCRbeta repertoires from subjects exposed to, actively infected with, or recovered from COVID-19 were included in the dataset. Sample metadata almost always included a de-identified subject ID, COVID-19 status, age in years and sex. Samples were obtained from the ongoing ImmuneRACE study (first 160 participants) and from 950 to 1,500 subjects provided by 6 global collaborators. HLA class I and class II types, where available, came from metadata supplied by the sample provider rather than from assay-based typing. What the authors observed across the whole study: How much clinical and demographic metadata was included differed by source and by participant, and the metadata was provided uncurated.

Reading the germline V gene gives CDR1 SGHRS and CDR2 YFSETQ. The CDR3 sequence holds 14 residues, the cysteine and phenylalanine included. Only the CDR3 portion is preserved as DNA: 42 bases, with reading frame beginning at the first base. V and J lose 2 bases and 7 bases, and a span of 15 bases separates them. Comment on this clone: The antigen it binds to is not known. The record has no base qualities; no much larger clone is one base away.

TCRbeta CDR3 regions were amplified from genomic DNA using the immunoSEQ Assay, a bias-controlled multiplex PCR. The source study handled its data this way. Within the assay, amplification of reference gene primers was used to estimate how many nucleated cells each sample contained. To quantify the absolute abundance of each unique TCRbeta CDR3 rearrangement, sequence reads were collapsed and filtered. For each sample, productive Simpson clonality was calculated as the square root of Simpson's diversity index across productive rearrangements. In TCRdb, the immuneACCESS table is reduced to in-frame sequences with V and J assigned. These tables do not hold every clone; where another copy was compared, an unresolved V gene accounts for under half, and the others remain unexplained. For V, J and clone size, that table is used; D and trimming come from the DNA. The sample records roughly 190,000 clones, roughly 92% of which are singletons. The ten largest clones represent 0.7% to 0.8% of the sample.

One collaborating source in Seattle enrolled patients while the patients were actively infected and followed the patients over time throughout the course of disease. Collaborating institutions collected whole blood in K2EDTA tubes following their own protocols. For TCRbeta analysis, collaborators shipped samples in one of three forms: frozen whole blood, isolated PBMCs, or DNA extracted from either of those sample types. The rearrangement joined TRBV5-1 to TRBJ2-5; the D gene is not confidently resolved. Sequencing input: peripheral blood. This clonotype originated in a man aged 25-45 years with COVID-19, enrolled during active disease. For the CDR3, the sequence is CASSFLGSLGTQYF. The DNA sequence reads TGCGCCAGCAGCTTCTTGGGCTCTCTCGGGACCCAGTACTTC.